This T cell receptor (beta chain) stems from a study of cytomegalovirus exposure and HLA in healthy donors. The PCR had 60 Vbeta and 13 Jbeta primers. Generated by immunoSEQ multiplex PCR, the TCRdb table keeps only in-frame clones and is missing some. The sample lists some 140,000 clones, around 63% occurring once. CDR3 length: 15 amino acids. V shed 3 bases, J shed 5 bases, and the junction held 8 bases outside the gene matches. The germline gives CDR1 MGHRA, CDR2 YSYEKL. This clone showed up just once. The material sequenced was PBMCs. This TCR came from a human donor in good health. This chain uses TRBV4-1 with TRBJ2-7, with 9 bases aligning to TRBD1. CDR3: CASSQVGQGSNEQYF. The CDR3 nucleotides are TGCGCCAGCAGCCAGGTCGGACAGGGGAGCAACGAGCAGTACTTC.